These T cell receptor beta chains were read from a single sample in a study of blood T cell repertoires in COVID-19. The method was immunoSEQ multiplex PCR; TCRdb's version includes in-frame clones alone and lacks a portion of them. The sample includes 45,000 to 65,000 clones, roughly nine tenths of them seen just once. The specimen was peripheral blood. These receptors originate from a man older than 75 in a cohort sampled during active COVID-19. Each CDR3 is given with its conserved first and last residue. D genes are given only for firm matches. Not all rows give a size; the values are once, few, many and, for expanded clones, a class.

>TRBJ1-1|.|.|TRBV5-8
CASSLLLGTRNTEAFF
TGTGCCAGCAGCCTACTCCTGGGGACTAGGAACACTGAAGCTTTCTTT
>TRBJ2-1|TRBD2|.|TRBV19
CASSGASGNEQFF
TGTGCCAGTAGTGGGGCTAGCGGCAATGAGCAGTTCTTC
>TRBJ1-2|TRBD1|.|TRBV7-9
CASSIGQGNGYTF
TGTGCCAGCAGCATCGGACAGGGAAATGGCTACACCTTC
>TRBJ1-6|.|.|TRBV5-4
CASSSMNSPLHF
TGTGCCAGCAGCTCCATGAATTCACCCCTCCACTTT
>TRBJ1-1|.|.|TRBV19
CASSMMDFTEAFF
TGTGCCAGTAGTATGATGGACTTCACTGAAGCTTTCTTT
>TRBJ1-1|TRBD1|.|TRBV9
CASSAGTGLNTEAFF
TGTGCCAGCAGCGCCGGGACAGGGCTGAACACTGAAGCTTTCTTT
>TRBJ2-7|.|.|TRBV11-2
CASSPAYEQYF
TGTGCCAGCAGCCCTGCCTACGAGCAGTACTTC
>TRBJ2-5|TRBD2|.|TRBV5-1
CASSERAGGMETQYF
TGCGCCAGCAGCGAACGAGCGGGAGGGATGGAGACCCAGTACTTC
>TRBJ2-1|TRBD2|.|TRBV5-1
CASSSTLGAGAYNEQFF
TGCGCCAGCAGCTCCACCTTGGGAGCGGGAGCCTACAATGAGCAGTTCTTC
>TRBJ2-4|TRBD2|.|TRBV10-2
CASSESSGGAVAKNIQYF
TGCGCCAGCAGTGAATCTAGCGGGGGTGCCGTAGCCAAAAACATTCAGTACTTC
>TRBJ1-2|TRBD1|.|TRBV7-6
CASSTGQGYGYTF
TGTGCCAGCAGCACGGGACAGGGCTATGGCTACACCTTC
>TRBJ1-5|.|.|TRBV3-1/TRBV3-2
CASSQEYQGYSNQPQHF
TGTGCCAGCAGCCAAGAATACCAGGGTTATAGCAATCAGCCCCAGCATTTT
>TRBJ1-1|.|.|TRBV15
CATSPPRRDAEAFF
TGTGCCACCAGCCCCCCTCGCAGGGATGCTGAAGCTTTCTTT
>TRBJ2-5|.|.|TRBV4-3
CASSQDIEETQYF
TGCGCCAGCAGCCAAGATATTGAAGAGACCCAGTACTTC
>TRBJ2-5|.|once|TRBV29-1
CSVRRSGIETQYF
TGCAGCGTGAGGCGGTCAGGGATAGAGACCCAGTACTTC
>TRBJ2-5|.|once|TRBV24-1
CATSDSRGAGETQYF
TGTGCCACCAGTGATTCTCGGGGGGCGGGAGAGACCCAGTACTTC